This is a list of T cell receptor beta chains from one sample in a study of T cell responses to AZD1222 COVID-19 vaccine. Libraries were prepared by immunoSEQ multiplex PCR; TCRdb keeps only in-frame clonotypes and omits some of them. The sample lists over 85,000 clones, around 90% seen once, with around 16% in the top ten. This sample comprised peripheral blood, obtained 28 days after the second AZD1222 dose. The receptors were gathered from an adult who received the AZD1222 COVID-19 vaccine. Both conserved end residues are part of each CDR3. The D gene is left open where the match is weak. The size entry is marked missing in some rows and otherwise reads once, few, many or a size class.

d_call: .; clone_size: .; v_call: TRBV11-2; j_call: TRBJ1-5; cdr3_aa: CASSMDQNYGPQHF; cdr3_nt: TGTGCCAGCAGCATGGACCAAAACTACGGCCCCCAGCATTTT
d_call: .; clone_size: .; v_call: TRBV27; j_call: TRBJ2-7; cdr3_aa: CASSLNRANEQYF; cdr3_nt: TGTGCCAGCAGTTTGAACAGGGCCAACGAGCAGTACTTC
d_call: .; clone_size: .; v_call: TRBV11-3; j_call: TRBJ1-6; cdr3_aa: CASSLGKDSPLHF; cdr3_nt: TGTGCCAGCAGCTTAGGGAAGGATTCACCCCTCCACTTT
d_call: .; clone_size: .; v_call: TRBV18; j_call: TRBJ2-2; cdr3_aa: CASLTGTAGTGELFF; cdr3_nt: TGTGCCAGCTTAACCGGGACAGCGGGAACCGGGGAGCTGTTTTTT
d_call: TRBD1; clone_size: .; v_call: TRBV5-4; j_call: TRBJ1-1; cdr3_aa: CASSLGQGANTEAFF; cdr3_nt: TGTGCCAGCAGCTTGGGACAGGGGGCTAACACTGAAGCTTTCTTT
d_call: .; clone_size: .; v_call: TRBV18; j_call: TRBJ1-1; cdr3_aa: CASSSDSETVEAFF; cdr3_nt: TGTGCCAGCTCCTCCGACAGCGAGACGGTTGAAGCTTTCTTT
d_call: .; clone_size: .; v_call: TRBV30; j_call: TRBJ1-5; cdr3_aa: CAWSVSSNQPQHF; cdr3_nt: TGTGCCTGGAGTGTCTCGAGTAATCAGCCCCAGCATTTT
d_call: TRBD2; clone_size: .; v_call: TRBV14; j_call: TRBJ2-1; cdr3_aa: CASSQSTSGRDEQFF; cdr3_nt: TGTGCCAGCAGCCAATCCACTAGCGGGAGGGATGAGCAGTTCTTC
d_call: TRBD1; clone_size: .; v_call: TRBV6-5; j_call: TRBJ1-2; cdr3_aa: CASSRQGVYGYGYTF; cdr3_nt: TGTGCCAGCAGTCGGCAGGGGGTATATGGCTATGGCTACACCTTC
d_call: .; clone_size: .; v_call: TRBV5-6; j_call: TRBJ1-1; cdr3_aa: CASSLFRRSLSHTEAFF; cdr3_nt: TGTGCCAGCAGCTTGTTCCGCCGCTCGCTCAGCCACACTGAAGCTTTCTTT
d_call: .; clone_size: .; v_call: TRBV11-2; j_call: TRBJ1-1; cdr3_aa: CASTPQLRLGSTEAFF; cdr3_nt: TGTGCCAGCACCCCGCAGCTTAGGCTTGGGTCCACTGAAGCTTTCTTT
d_call: TRBD2; clone_size: .; v_call: TRBV27; j_call: TRBJ2-7; cdr3_aa: CASSLFQPSGYSYEQYF; cdr3_nt: TGTGCCAGCAGTTTGTTTCAGCCTAGCGGATACTCCTACGAGCAGTACTTC
d_call: TRBD1; clone_size: .; v_call: TRBV7-9; j_call: TRBJ1-3; cdr3_aa: CASSSSRGPFGNTIYF; cdr3_nt: TGTGCCAGCAGCTCTAGCAGGGGGCCGTTTGGAAACACCATATATTTT
d_call: .; clone_size: .; v_call: TRBV28; j_call: TRBJ2-7; cdr3_aa: CASRMRQGGEQYF; cdr3_nt: TGTGCCAGCAGGATGAGACAGGGAGGCGAGCAGTACTTC
d_call: .; clone_size: .; v_call: TRBV7-8; j_call: TRBJ1-4; cdr3_aa: CASSLNGRNEKLFF; cdr3_nt: TGTGCCAGCAGCTTAAACGGCCGTAATGAAAAACTGTTTTTT
d_call: .; clone_size: large; v_call: TRBV11-3; j_call: TRBJ2-3; cdr3_aa: CASSSRVTGKVGQYF; cdr3_nt: TGTGCCAGCAGCAGCAGGGTGACGGGAAAGGTTGGGCAGTATTTT
d_call: .; clone_size: .; v_call: TRBV6-1; j_call: TRBJ1-1; cdr3_aa: CASSEIYRLWPEAFF; cdr3_nt: TGTGCCAGCAGTGAAATTTACCGCCTGTGGCCTGAAGCTTTCTTT
d_call: .; clone_size: .; v_call: TRBV7-2; j_call: TRBJ2-2; cdr3_aa: CASSLEAFTGELFF; cdr3_nt: TGTGCCAGCAGCTTAGAGGCTTTCACCGGGGAGCTGTTTTTT
d_call: .; clone_size: .; v_call: TRBV14; j_call: TRBJ2-1; cdr3_aa: CASSQDAGTGISSYNEQFF; cdr3_nt: TGTGCCAGCAGCCAAGATGCCGGGACCGGTATTAGCTCCTACAATGAGCAGTTCTTC
d_call: .; clone_size: once; v_call: TRBV29-1; j_call: TRBJ1-1; cdr3_aa: CSVEELAGPRAFF; cdr3_nt: TGCAGCGTTGAAGAATTGGCAGGGCCTCGGGCTTTCTTT
d_call: TRBD2; clone_size: .; v_call: TRBV5-1; j_call: TRBJ2-2; cdr3_aa: CASSFRGREGQSGELFF; cdr3_nt: TGCGCCAGCAGCTTCCGTGGGCGGGAGGGCCAGAGCGGGGAGCTGTTTTTT
d_call: TRBD1; clone_size: .; v_call: TRBV5-1; j_call: TRBJ1-4; cdr3_aa: CASSRGGASNEKLFF; cdr3_nt: TGCGCCAGCAGTCGAGGGGGCGCATCTAATGAAAAACTGTTTTTT
d_call: TRBD1; clone_size: many; v_call: TRBV11-2; j_call: TRBJ1-1; cdr3_aa: CASSSRDRGPMNTEAFF; cdr3_nt: TGTGCCAGCAGCTCCCGGGACAGGGGGCCCATGAACACTGAAGCTTTCTTT
d_call: .; clone_size: .; v_call: TRBV6-4; j_call: TRBJ1-5; cdr3_aa: CAIDRPSGNQPQHF; cdr3_nt: TGTGCCATCGACAGGCCGTCGGGCAATCAGCCCCAGCATTTT
d_call: .; clone_size: once; v_call: TRBV18; j_call: TRBJ1-2; cdr3_aa: CASSGTYGAYGYTF; cdr3_nt: TGTGCCAGCTCCGGGACGTATGGGGCATATGGCTACACCTTC
d_call: TRBD1; clone_size: .; v_call: TRBV5-4; j_call: TRBJ1-2; cdr3_aa: CASSYSGGLFGYTF; cdr3_nt: TGTGCCAGCAGTTATTCAGGGGGCCTCTTTGGCTACACCTTC
d_call: TRBD2; clone_size: .; v_call: TRBV20-1; j_call: TRBJ2-3; cdr3_aa: CSASRLAGGVGGDTDTQYF; cdr3_nt: TGCAGTGCTAGTAGGCTAGCGGGGGGGGTCGGTGGTGATACAGATACGCAGTATTTT
d_call: .; clone_size: .; v_call: TRBV9; j_call: TRBJ2-1; cdr3_aa: CASSVGWSNEQFF; cdr3_nt: TGTGCCAGCAGCGTAGGGTGGAGCAATGAGCAGTTCTTC